Given below is one T cell receptor (beta chain) in context. What it binds is unknown. Losses at the gene ends were 6 bases for V and 1 base for J; bases not matched to a gene: 9. CDR1 MDHEN and CDR2 SYDVKM come from the germline V gene. The CDR3 sequence is 15 residues long. This record comes from a study of T cell responses to AZD1222 COVID-19 vaccine. Study background: Doses given second, at about 4 or about 12 weeks, were pooled.

Overall study results and limits: Once two AZD1222 doses were given, Spike-specific TCR breadth and depth went up. Targeting of unmutated variant regions was reportedly seen in nearly half of spike-specific TCRs. Clonal diversity was possibly underestimated; the donors were predominantly white British and more often female.

TCRdb's table, derived via immunoSEQ multiplex PCR, lists solely in-frame clones and lacks some. The table includes fewer than 150,000 clones, 89% detected once. The sequencing here drew on peripheral blood, taken on day 0 of AZD1222 vaccination. This TCR was recovered from an adult in good health. This chain connects TRBV28 to TRBJ2-7; TRBD1 aligns across 7 bases. The CDR3 sequence: CASSPGTAISYEQYF. The CDR3 DNA reads TGTGCCAGCAGCCCCGGGACAGCAATTTCCTACGAGCAGTACTTC.